The 28 T cell receptor beta chains below all came from one sample that was sequenced in a study of blood T cell repertoires in COVID-19 (dated by TCRdb to about 2020). Library preparation employed the immunoSEQ multiplex PCR assay. TCRdb mirrors the immuneACCESS table, restricted to in-frame sequences. Some clones are absent from its copies; in checked studies, under half trace to an unresolved V gene, and the reason for the others is unknown. This sample has hundreds of thousands of clones in its table, and about nine tenths of those were observed once. The ten largest clones capture just under 7.5% of the sample. The sample taken for sequencing was peripheral blood. These receptors all stem from a woman aged 70-85 years with COVID-19, enrolled during active disease.

This chain links TRBV4-1 with TRBJ2-2, with TRBD2 matching 13 bases. Trimming cost V 3 bases and J 2 bases; bases outside gene matches: 6. Per the germline V gene, CDR1 is MGHRA and CDR2 is YSYEKL. CDR3 size: 18 residues. CDR3 nucleotides: TGCGCCAGCAGCCATGGACTAGCGGGAGTCCTCAACACCGGGGAGCTGTTTTTT. As protein: CASSHGLAGVLNTGELFF.

The rearrangement links TRBV5-4 to TRBJ1-2, with D unresolved. The CDR3 length is 14 residues. The V end lost 0 bases, the J end lost 3 bases, and 9 bases lay between the germline ends. CDR1 SGHNT and CDR2 YYREEE come from the germline V gene (reference sequence). The CDR3 here is CASSLVGQDYGYTF. The CDR3 DNA is TGTGCCAGCAGCTTGGTAGGTCAGGACTATGGCTACACCTTC.

The chain carries TRBV10-3 and TRBJ1-5; no reliable D call. The V and J ends lost 5 bases and 3 bases respectively, with 14 bases between them. Germline V gene sequence: CDR1 ENHRY, CDR2 SYGVKD. The CDR3 is 15 residues long. The CDR3 nucleotides read TGTGCCATCAGTTCCCATCCCCCCCCCAATCAGCCCCAGCATTTT. It encodes CAISSHPPPNQPQHF.

This chain uses TRBV6-6 with TRBJ2-1, with D maybe TRBD1 (5 bases). The germline CDR1 and CDR2 sequences are MNHNY and SVGAGI (reference sequence). Trimming left V 6 bases short and J 6 bases short, with 18 bases between. The length of the CDR3 is 15 residues. The CDR3 region has the DNA TGTGCCAGCAGCCACGGGTGGGGCAGACCCAATGAGCAGTTCTTC. It specifies CASSHGWGRPNEQFF.

This rearrangement joins TRBV6-5 to TRBJ1-2, with 8 bases matching TRBD1. The V segment lost 6 bases and the J segment 2 bases; nucleotides outside the gene matches: 8. CDR1 is MNHEY, CDR2 SVGAGI, per germline. This CDR3 spans 15 amino acids. CDR3 bases: TGTGCCAGCAGCCGCTCCGGGACAGGAAACTATGGCTACACCTTC. It specifies CASSRSGTGNYGYTF.

The rearrangement links TRBV5-1 to TRBJ1-2; 7 positions match TRBD1. Germline V lookup: CDR1 SGHRS, CDR2 YFSETQ. V lost 0 bases and J lost 6; bases outside the gene matches: 8. The CDR3 spans 15 residues. The CDR3 sequence: CASSLVTGTFDGYTF. CDR3 bases: TGCGCCAGCAGCTTGGTGACAGGGACTTTCGATGGCTACACCTTC.

The chain joins TRBV6-1 to TRBJ2-7, with 8 bases lining up with TRBD2. V lost 3 bases and J lost 3; bases outside the gene matches: 4. CDR1 is MNHNS and CDR2 is SASEGT in the germline V gene. The CDR3 is made up of 14 amino acids. The CDR3 protein is CASSDVAGNYEQYF. Written as DNA, the CDR3 is TGTGCCAGCAGTGACGTAGCGGGGAACTACGAGCAGTACTTC.

The chain couples TRBV3-1 (or the pseudogene TRBV3-2) to TRBJ1-5, with D tentatively TRBD1 (6 bases). The CDR3 covers 12 residues. Trimming took off 3 bases at V and 13 bases at J, with 13 bases between the two ends. In germline, CDR1 is LGHDT, CDR2 YNNKEL (reference sequence). CDR3 sequence reads: CASSHSRGLQHF. The DNA of the CDR3 is TGTGCCAGCAGCCACAGCAGGGGTCTTCAGCATTTT.

The chain has TRBV4-2 and TRBJ2-6; 8 bases are shared with TRBD2. The CDR3 covers 17 residues. With 0 bases clipped from V and 7 bases from J, the junction kept 8 bases outside the gene matches. Germline V gene lookup returns CDR1 LGHNA and CDR2 YNFKEQ. CDR3: CASSQDLSGRGANVLTF. In nucleotides, the CDR3 is TGTGCCAGCAGCCAAGATTTGTCCGGGAGGGGAGCCAACGTCCTGACTTTC.

The V call is TRBV11-2, the J call TRBJ1-5; D might be TRBD1 (5 bases). Trimming stripped 5 bases from V and 1 base from J, with 12 bases between. The CDR3 length is 15 residues. In germline, CDR1 is SGHAT, CDR2 FQNNGV. In nucleotides, the CDR3 is TGTGCCAGCAGCCCTGCAGGGAAAAGCAATCAGCCCCAGCATTTT. Protein: CASSPAGKSNQPQHF.

The V and J genes are TRBV7-9 and TRBJ2-7, with 10 bases matching TRBD1. The V and J ends lost 5 bases and 3 bases, in that order; junction bases with no gene match: 4. The length of the CDR3 is 14 residues. Germline V CDR1 and CDR2: SEHNR, FQNEAQ (reference sequence). CDR3 in DNA: TGTGCCAGCAGCACCGGGACAGGGGTCTACGAGCAGTACTTC. It is translated as CASSTGTGVYEQYF.

V and J are TRBV7-3 and TRBJ2-5; D is uncertain. The germline V gene has CDR1 SGHTA and CDR2 FQGTGA. V lost 4 bases, J lost 5 bases, and 5 bases lay in between. This CDR3 has 11 residues. The CDR3 nucleotides read TGTGCCAGCAGCTCCGGGGAGACCCAGTACTTC. Encoded protein: CASSSGETQYF.

The CDR3 DNA reads TGTGCCAGCGGGAGGGTGACTGAAGCTTTCTTT. This codes for CASGRVTEAFF. The gene calls are TRBV2 and TRBJ1-1, with D unresolved. Trimming took off 8 bases at V and 5 bases at J, with 9 bases between the two ends. The V gene's germline CDR1 is SNHLY and CDR2 FYNNEI. The CDR3 contains 11 residues.

The chain combines TRBV19 with TRBJ1-2, with D possibly TRBD1 on 6 matching bases. Trimming took 5 bases from V and 5 from J, leaving 12 bases between them. Germline V gene lookup returns CDR1 LNHDA and CDR2 SQIVND (reference sequence). This CDR3 is built from 13 residues. CDR3 sequence (DNA): TGTGCCAGTAGTTACCTACAGGGTTATGGCTACACCTTC. Its translation is CASSYLQGYGYTF.

The chain is built from TRBV28 and TRBJ2-7; weak D call: TRBD2 (7 bases). Trimming stripped 6 bases from V and 3 bases from J, with 15 bases between. In germline, CDR1 is MDHEN, CDR2 SYDVKM. The CDR3 has 14 amino acids. Here the CDR3 DNA reads TGTGCCAGCAGAGGCGGGGGCGATCACTACGAGCAGTACTTC. Translating it yields CASRGGGDHYEQYF. Filled out from reference TRBV28 and TRBJ2-7, the complete variable domain reads DVKVTQSSRYLVKRTGEKVFLECVQDMDHENMFWYRQDPGLGLRLIYFSYDVKMKEKGDIPEGYSVSREKKERFSLILESASTNQTSMYLCASRGGGDHYEQYFGPGTRLTVT.

The chain employs TRBV27 and TRBJ1-6; the D gene is possibly TRBD1 (5 bases). CDR1 is MNHEY and CDR2 is SMNVEV in the germline V gene (reference sequence). The CDR3 loop spans 15 amino acids. V lost 7 bases, J lost 7 bases, and 17 bases lay in between. This chain's CDR3 is CASTLDSPGNSPLHF. The CDR3 DNA reads TGTGCCAGCACTCTCGACAGTCCCGGGAATTCACCCCTCCACTTT.

As DNA, the CDR3 is TGTGCCAGCTCACCGGAGTTCTCTGGAAACACCATATATTTT. Protein sequence: CASSPEFSGNTIYF. V usage is TRBV18 and J usage is TRBJ1-3, with no clear D. Germline CDR1 and CDR2: KGHSH and LQKENI. Between the trimmed V and J ends, which lost 3 bases and 0 bases, there was a span of 6 bases. This CDR3 comprises 14 residues. Together with reference TRBV18 and TRBJ1-3, the CDR3 gives the full variable domain: NAGVMQNPRHLVRRRGQEARLRCSPMKGHSHVYWYRQLPEEGLKFMVYLQKENIIDESGMPKERFSAEFPKEGPSILRIQQVVRGDSAAYFCASSPEFSGNTIYFGEGSWLTVV.

The chain is built from TRBV12-3 or TRBV12-4 and TRBJ2-5; the D is unclear. This CDR3 spans 12 amino acids. The germline V and J ends were trimmed by 3 bases and 5 bases, with 7 bases remaining between them. The CDR3 coding sequence is TGTGCCAGCAGTTTGGTGGGCGAGACCCAGTACTTC. Translated, it gives CASSLVGETQYF.

This clone was counted between two and nine times. This chain uses TRBV10-3 with TRBJ2-5; D possibly corresponds to TRBD1 (6 bases). The CDR3 length is 15 residues. Deletions cut 2 bases from V and 0 bases from J, with 10 bases between. The germline gives CDR1 ENHRY, CDR2 SYGVKD. This chain's CDR3 is CAISERDKYQETQYF. The CDR3, as DNA: TGTGCCATCAGTGAGCGGGACAAGTACCAAGAGACCCAGTACTTC.

The chain recombines TRBV24-1 with TRBJ2-5, with 7 bases that match TRBD1. From germline, CDR1 is KGHDR and CDR2 SFDVKD. CDR3 length: 15 amino acids. V was pared by 4 bases and J by 1 base, with 5 bases of the junction left unmatched. CDR3 loop: CATSDPQGPQETQYF. Here the CDR3 DNA reads TGTGCCACCAGTGACCCACAGGGGCCCCAAGAGACCCAGTACTTC.

This chain connects TRBV11-2 to TRBJ2-2; possibly TRBD1 for D (6 bases). V gave up 6 bases and J gave up 5 bases, with 13 bases separating them. This CDR3 is 14 amino acids long. The germline V gene encodes CDR1 SGHAT and CDR2 FQNNGV. Here the CDR3 reads CASRGTRGTGELFF. Written as DNA, the CDR3 is TGTGCCAGCAGGGGAACCAGGGGAACCGGGGAGCTGTTTTTT.

V usage is TRBV7-2 and J usage is TRBJ2-7, with TRBD1 identical over 10 bases. The CDR3 extends over 16 amino acids. CDR1 SGHTA and CDR2 FQGNSA come from the germline V gene. Trimming removed 1 base from V and 1 base from J; junction bases left unmatched: 4. CDR3 region: CASSLVRGQGSYEQYF. The DNA of the CDR3 is TGTGCCAGCAGCTTAGTCCGGGGACAGGGGTCCTACGAGCAGTACTTC.

The chain combines TRBV24-1 with TRBJ1-2; D ambiguous. The CDR3 is made up of 14 amino acids. The germline V gene encodes CDR1 KGHDR and CDR2 SFDVKD. Trimming took 0 bases from V and 8 from J, leaving 12 bases between them. This chain's CDR3 is CATSDLSGSLGYTF. As DNA, the CDR3 is TGTGCCACCAGTGATTTGTCGGGATCCCTCGGCTACACCTTC.

The chain couples TRBV5-5 to TRBJ2-7; a possible D gene is TRBD1 (6 bases). CDR3 length: 15 amino acids. Trimming shortened V by 2 bases and J by 3 bases, and 15 bases separated the two germline ends. Germline-derived CDR1 and CDR2 are SGHKS and YYEKEE (reference sequence). CDR3 bases: TGTGCCAGCAGCTTCGGACAGAAGATTTACTACGAGCAGTACTTC. Its translation is CASSFGQKIYYEQYF.

In nucleotides, the CDR3 is TGTGCCAGCAGCTTTGGGGGCTACTCCTACGAGCAGTACTTC. Translating it yields CASSFGGYSYEQYF. The chain joins TRBV7-9 to TRBJ2-7; D might be TRBD1 (6 bases). CDR3 length: 14 residues. CDR1 and CDR2 (germline): SEHNR, FQNEAQ (reference sequence). V was trimmed by 3 bases and J by 0 bases, leaving 9 bases between them.

The rearrangement joins TRBV6-2 or TRBV6-3 to TRBJ1-2, with a possible D match to TRBD1 (5 bases). CDR3 size: 15 residues. V was clipped by 0 bases and J by 2 bases, with 10 bases between them. Germline V CDR1 and CDR2: MNHEY, SVGEGT. CDR3 in amino acids: CASSYSPGSNYGYTF. The CDR3 coding sequence is TGTGCCAGCAGTTACTCTCCAGGGTCCAACTATGGCTACACCTTC.

The chain uses TRBV3-1 (or the pseudogene TRBV3-2) and TRBJ1-6; D perhaps matches TRBD1 (5 bases). Germline loops: CDR1 LGHDT, CDR2 YNNKEL (reference sequence). This CDR3 has 16 residues. The V end lost 4 bases, the J end lost 7 bases, and 17 bases lay between the germline ends. CDR3 DNA sequence: TGTGCCAGCAGCCGAGACCCCCAGGGTGAAAATTCACCCCTCCACTTT. This gives the protein CASSRDPQGENSPLHF.

The genes are TRBV6-5 and TRBJ1-1; no firm D call. V lost 4 bases and J 5 bases, leaving 11 bases between the germline ends. This CDR3 comprises 13 residues. The germline V gene encodes CDR1 MNHEY and CDR2 SVGAGI. The CDR3 coding sequence is TGTGCCAGCAGTTGGAGGCGGAGGACTGAAGCTTTCTTT. It codes for CASSWRRRTEAFF.